These 25 T cell receptor beta chains share one sample of origin, sequenced in a study of identical twins. Using its own MiXCR run on the 5' RACE reads, TCRdb lists one record per CDR3 protein. The sample has roughly 220,000 distinct CDR3 sequences; 5.5% to 7.5% are singletons. In addition, the sample was reused for a study of T cells expressing NK-cell markers.

The material sequenced was CD8+ T cells sorted from blood. These receptors all come from a young woman in good health.

The rearrangement joins TRBV5-5 to TRBJ2-2; D unresolved. Trimming removed 4 bases from V and 3 bases from J, with 4 bases in between. CDR1 and CDR2 from the germline V gene are SGHKS and YYEKEE (reference sequence). The CDR3 extends over 12 amino acids. In DNA, the CDR3 is TGTGCCAGCAGCGGCTACACCGGGGAGCTGTTTTTT. Its protein is CASSGYTGELFF. The full variable domain, in which reference TRBV5-5 and TRBJ2-2 provide the parts outside the CDR3, is DAGVTQSPTHLIKTRGQQVTLRCSPISGHKSVSWYQQVLGQGPQFIFQYYEKEERGRGNFPDRFSARQFPNYSSELNVNALLLGDSALYLCASSGYTGELFFGEGSRLTVL.

In this sample, this clonotype turned up a few times. This chain joins TRBV10-3 and TRBJ2-2; 8 bases align to TRBD2. CDR1 and CDR2 (germline): ENHRY, SYGVKD. The junction had 8 bases not matched to a gene; V was cut back by 8 bases and J by 3 bases. The CDR3 is 15 residues long. The CDR3 coding sequence is TGTGCCATCGGGGAGCTAGCGGGCGACACCGGGGAGCTGTTTTTT. This encodes CAIGELAGDTGELFF.

This clonotype was seen many times. The chain couples TRBV12-3 or TRBV12-4 to TRBJ2-1, with D possibly TRBD1 on 6 matching bases. The CDR3 spans 14 residues. Trimming cost V 5 bases and J 8 bases, with 16 bases left between them. The CDR3 sequence is CASSRTDQSDEQFF. CDR3 bases: TGTGCCAGCAGTAGGACAGATCAAAGCGATGAGCAGTTCTTC.

This chain connects TRBV5-1 to TRBJ2-7; D is unresolved. The CDR3 is 13 residues long. Between the trimmed V and J ends, which lost 0 bases and 3 bases, there was a span of 7 bases. Germline values: CDR1 SGHRS, CDR2 YFSETQ. The CDR3 bases are TGCGCCAGCAGCTTGGTCAGCGTCTACGAGCAGTACTTC. It specifies CASSLVSVYEQYF. Variable domain in full (rest from reference TRBV5-1 and TRBJ2-7): KAGVTQTPRYLIKTRGQQVTLSCSPISGHRSVSWYQQTPGQGLQFLFEYFSETQRNKGNFPGRFSGRQFSNSRSEMNVSTLELGDSALYLCASSLVSVYEQYFGPGTRLTVT.

This clonotype was seen many times. The chain carries TRBV15 and TRBJ2-7; 7 bases agree with TRBD1. CDR1 and CDR2 from the germline V gene are LNHNV and YYDKDF (reference sequence). After removal of 2 bases from V and 7 bases from J, the junction contained 5 bases not matched to a gene. The CDR3 runs to 13 residues. Here the CDR3 reads CATSRSRGSEQYF. The CDR3 region has the DNA TGTGCCACCAGCAGATCCAGGGGGTCAGAGCAGTACTTC.

This clonotype was recorded at least ten times. CDR3 loop: CSARYSGREQYF. CDR3 in DNA: TGCAGTGCTAGATACAGCGGGAGAGAGCAGTACTTC. The chain has TRBV20-1 and TRBJ2-7; TRBD2 agrees at 8 bases. The CDR3 runs to 12 residues. Losses at the gene ends were 2 bases for V and 7 bases for J; bases not matched to a gene: 4. Germline lookup yields CDR1 DFQATT and CDR2 SNEGSKA (reference sequence).

This clonotype was counted between two and nine times. The rearrangement joins TRBV2 to TRBJ1-1, with no clear D. V shed 1 base and J shed 0 bases, with 12 bases lying between them. The CDR3 sequence is 16 residues long. Germline V gene sequence: CDR1 SNHLY, CDR2 FYNNEI. CDR3 sequence reads: CASSEGKRGMNTEAFF. CDR3 coding DNA: TGTGCCAGCAGTGAAGGAAAACGGGGAATGAACACTGAAGCTTTCTTT.

This clonotype was observed at least ten times. The chain uses TRBV6-6 and TRBJ1-2; 7 nucleotides agree with TRBD1. Trimming removed 7 bases from V and 7 bases from J; junction bases left unmatched: 9. Germline loops: CDR1 MNHNY, CDR2 SVGAGI (reference sequence). This CDR3 comprises 13 residues. CDR3 residues: CASIPGGVGGYTF. CDR3 DNA sequence: TGTGCCAGCATCCCAGGGGGGGTCGGTGGCTACACCTTC.

The sample holds many counts of this clonotype. The chain uses TRBV6-1 and TRBJ2-6, with D possibly called TRBD1 or TRBD2 (5 bases each). The V gene's germline CDR1 is MNHNS and CDR2 SASEGT. The CDR3 consists of 14 residues. V dropped 6 bases and J dropped 4 bases, with 10 bases sitting between them. This CDR3 is CASSWGSGANVLTF. CDR3 sequence (DNA): TGTGCCAGCAGCTGGGGGTCCGGGGCCAACGTCCTGACTTTC.

In its sample, this clonotype was seen a few times. The J gene is TRBJ2-2, the V gene TRBV14; 7 bases are shared with TRBD2. V was pared by 2 bases and J by 1 base, with 13 bases of the junction left unmatched. The CDR3 loop spans 19 amino acids. The germline V gene encodes CDR1 SGHDN and CDR2 FVKESK. CDR3 in amino acids: CASSQTREEVALNTGELFF. CDR3 sequence (DNA): TGTGCCAGCAGCCAAACCCGGGAGGAGGTAGCGTTGAACACCGGGGAGCTGTTTTTT.

V gene TRBV20-1 combines with J gene TRBJ2-1; D perhaps matches TRBD2 (6 bases). The CDR3 is 16 amino acids. Per the germline V gene, CDR1 is DFQATT and CDR2 is SNEGSKA (reference sequence). The ends were cut back, 0 bases at V and 5 bases at J, with 17 bases in the middle. CDR3 nucleotide sequence: TGCAGTGCTAGAGAGTTTTTAGCAGCGGGCGACAATGAGCAGTTCTTC. It specifies CSAREFLAAGDNEQFF.

This clonotype was counted only a few times. This sequence joins TRBV2 and TRBJ2-3; 7 bases match TRBD1. The junction had 6 bases not matched to a gene; V was cut back by 7 bases and J by 5 bases. CDR1 is SNHLY and CDR2 is FYNNEI in the germline V gene. This CDR3 has 13 residues. CDR3 in amino acids: CASMTGYIDTQYF. CDR3 nucleotide sequence: TGTGCCAGCATGACAGGGTACATAGATACGCAGTATTTT.

V is TRBV3-1 and J is TRBJ2-5; 8 bases are shared with TRBD2. Per the germline V gene, CDR1 is LGHDT and CDR2 is YNNKEL (reference sequence). V was clipped by 3 bases and J by 0 bases; unmatched bases: 9. The CDR3 is made up of 17 amino acids. The CDR3: CASSQENSGKYQETQYF. The DNA of the CDR3 is TGTGCCAGCAGCCAGGAAAATAGCGGGAAGTACCAAGAGACCCAGTACTTC.

The gene calls are TRBV20-1 and TRBJ2-1; tentatively, D is TRBD1 (5 bases). The germline V gene encodes CDR1 DFQATT and CDR2 SNEGSKA (reference sequence). The CDR3 totals 15 residues. The V end was cut by 6 bases, the J end by 0 bases, with 15 bases between. The CDR3 bases are TGCAGTGCGGTTAACAGCGACAGCTCCTACAATGAGCAGTTCTTC. Translated: CSAVNSDSSYNEQFF.

This clonotype was seen at least ten times. This chain uses TRBV5-6 with TRBJ2-7; no clear D gene. CDR3 size: 13 residues. V lost 2 bases and J 5 bases, leaving 11 bases between the germline ends. Germline V gene data show CDR1 as SGHDT and CDR2 as YYEEEE. CDR3 loop: CASSLYGVNEQYF. The CDR3 DNA sequence: TGTGCCAGCAGCTTATATGGTGTTAACGAGCAGTACTTC.

V usage is TRBV2 and J usage is TRBJ2-4, with no clear D. This CDR3 has 14 residues. The V end was cut by 7 bases, the J end by 4 bases, with 14 bases between. CDR1 is SNHLY and CDR2 is FYNNEI in the germline V gene. The CDR3, as DNA: TGTGCCAGCACCCCCTCCGACGGGAAAAACATTCAGTACTTC. This gives the protein CASTPSDGKNIQYF.

The chain links TRBV11-2 to TRBJ2-7, with D uncertain. The CDR3 spans 14 residues. The V gene lost 5 bases and the J gene lost 3 bases, with 14 bases spanning the gap. Germline CDR1 is SGHAT and CDR2 is FQNNGV. The CDR3 protein is CASSPLDPLYEQYF. The CDR3 DNA reads TGTGCCAGCAGCCCCCTGGACCCTCTCTACGAGCAGTACTTC.

This clonotype was observed a handful of times. The chain recombines TRBV5-4 with TRBJ2-2; 8 bases map to TRBD2. V shed 4 bases and J 5 bases; nucleotides not matched to a gene: 7. The germline gives CDR1 SGHNT, CDR2 YYREEE (reference sequence). CDR3 length: 15 residues. The CDR3 region is CASSRGGQGTGELFF. The CDR3 region has the DNA TGTGCCAGCAGCCGGGGGGGGCAGGGAACCGGGGAGCTGTTTTTT.

The chain has TRBV20-1 and TRBJ2-1; tentatively, D is TRBD2 (5 bases). The CDR3 extends over 15 amino acids. Germline lookup yields CDR1 DFQATT and CDR2 SNEGSKA (reference sequence). Trimming took 6 bases from V and 6 from J, leaving 21 bases between them. The CDR3 sequence: CSARVLKDSINEQFF. CDR3 DNA: TGCAGTGCGAGGGTCCTAAAGGACTCTATCAATGAGCAGTTCTTC.

This clonotype appeared a few times. The V gene is TRBV25-1, the J gene TRBJ1-1; a weak D match, TRBD1 (6 bases). CDR3 length: 17 residues. V was trimmed by 8 bases and J by 4 bases, leaving 26 bases between them. CDR1 and CDR2 (germline): MGHDK, SYGVNS. In DNA form, the CDR3 reads TGTGCCAGCCGGGAATTTTCCGAAGGGACAACGGGCACTGAAGCTTTCTTT. Protein sequence: CASREFSEGTTGTEAFF. Full variable domain (remainder filled in from reference TRBV25-1 and TRBJ1-1): EADIYQTPRYLVIGTGKKITLECSQTMGHDKMYWYQQDPGMELHLIHYSYGVNSTEKGDLSSESTVSRIRTEHFPLTLESARPSHTSQYLCASREFSEGTTGTEAFFGQGTRLTVV.

This clonotype was seen only a few times. The gene calls are TRBV7-9 and TRBJ2-7; D is ambiguous. With 5 bases removed from V and 4 bases from J, the gap between germline ends came to 18 bases. The germline CDR1 and CDR2 sequences are SEHNR and FQNEAQ (reference sequence). The CDR3 totals 15 residues. CDR3: CASSPEGLALYEQYF. The CDR3 bases are TGTGCCAGCAGCCCCGAAGGATTGGCGCTGTACGAGCAGTACTTC.

The table lists this clonotype with many counts. The chain carries TRBV6-2 or TRBV6-3 and TRBJ2-1; possible D gene TRBD2, 6 bases. Trimming took off 2 bases at V and 8 bases at J, with 13 bases between the two ends. CDR3 length equals 14 residues. In germline, CDR1 is MNHEY, CDR2 SVGEGT. CDR3: CASSYRDWRHEQFF. CDR3 coding DNA: TGTGCCAGCAGTTACCGGGACTGGAGGCATGAGCAGTTCTTC.

The chain carries TRBV10-3 and TRBJ2-7; 10 bases map to TRBD1. This CDR3 has 15 amino acids. The trim removed 0 bases at V and 7 bases at J, leaving 6 bases unmatched. Germline V gives CDR1 ENHRY, CDR2 SYGVKD. CDR3 nucleotides: TGTGCCATCAGTGAGTCCGTTGGGACAGGGGTTGAGCAGTACTTC. It codes for CAISESVGTGVEQYF.

This clonotype has more than one count but fewer than ten. The chain joins TRBV27 to TRBJ2-2, with D perhaps matching TRBD1 (7 bases). The V end lost 1 base, the J end lost 7 bases, and 13 bases lay between the germline ends. The CDR3 consists of 15 residues. Germline CDR1 MNHEY, CDR2 SMNVEV (reference sequence). CDR3 DNA sequence: TGTGCCAGCAGTTTATATCCAGGGGGGAGCGGGGAGCTGTTTTTT. It codes for CASSLYPGGSGELFF.

This clonotype came up many times. The chain links TRBV6-5 to TRBJ2-7; D is unclear. The CDR3 is 14 amino acids. Trimming took off 3 bases at V and 6 bases at J, with 15 bases between the two ends. CDR1 and CDR2 from the germline V gene are MNHEY and SVGAGI. In DNA, the CDR3 is TGTGCCAGCAGTTATCGTTCAATGAAGCGCGAGCAGTACTTC. As protein: CASSYRSMKREQYF.